Each of the 10 T cell receptor beta chains below was sequenced from the same sample in a study of T cell responses to AZD1222 COVID-19 vaccine (dated by TCRdb to the early 2020s). The library relied on the immunoSEQ multiplex PCR assay. In its TCRdb copy, this immuneACCESS table keeps in-frame sequences only and misses some clones. Where compared with another copy, unresolved V genes explain less than half of these, and the others have no known cause. This sample is represented by roughly 150,000 clones; about 90% of them were singletons. 1.1% of the sample comes from the top ten. Read against the paper, the sample's time point label means: about 28 days (+/-7) after the second vaccine dose. The sample here was peripheral blood, taken 28 days after the second AZD1222 dose. All receptors derive from an adult who received the AZD1222 COVID-19 vaccine.

The chain links TRBV5-1 to TRBJ2-5; D is undetermined. Germline loops: CDR1 SGHRS, CDR2 YFSETQ. The CDR3 length is 12 residues. Trimming pared 4 bases from V and 5 bases from J, leaving 9 bases between. The CDR3 protein is CASSATGETQYF. The CDR3 nucleotides read TGCGCCAGCAGCGCTACCGGCGAGACCCAGTACTTC.

V is TRBV27 and J is TRBJ2-7, with D hard to call. Germline values: CDR1 MNHEY, CDR2 SMNVEV (reference sequence). The V gene lost 3 bases and the J gene lost 1 base, with 10 bases spanning the gap. The CDR3 has 14 amino acids. CDR3 residues: CASSFYHDSYEQYF. The CDR3 DNA reads TGTGCCAGCAGTTTCTATCACGATTCCTACGAGCAGTACTTC.

V gene TRBV7-9 combines with J gene TRBJ2-7, with 9 bases that match TRBD1. Per the germline V gene, CDR1 is SEHNR and CDR2 is FQNEAQ (reference sequence). Trimming cost V 5 bases and J 2 bases; bases outside gene matches: 7. The CDR3 has 15 amino acids. CDR3 coding DNA: TGTGCCAGCAGCCTTGGGACAGGGCGAGCCTACGAGCAGTACTTC. Translated: CASSLGTGRAYEQYF.

The V and J genes are TRBV29-1 and TRBJ2-7; D is undetermined. The length of the CDR3 is 12 residues. V was pared by 1 base and J by 2 bases, with 6 bases between. The germline V gene has CDR1 SQVTM and CDR2 ANQGSEA. In nucleotides, the CDR3 is TGCAGCGTTGAAGGCAGCACCTACGAGCAGTACTTC. This encodes CSVEGSTYEQYF.

The chain is built from TRBV10-3 and TRBJ1-2; D unclear. The CDR3 has 16 residues. Trimming took off 3 bases at V and 6 bases at J, with 20 bases between the two ends. CDR1 and CDR2 (germline): ENHRY, SYGVKD. In nucleotides, the CDR3 is TGTGCCATCAGTGACGATATTGAGGCCAAAGGAAATGGCTACACCTTC. This sequence encodes CAISDDIEAKGNGYTF.

This clone was picked up a small number of times. This sequence joins TRBV19 and TRBJ1-2; perhaps TRBD1 as D (5 bases). The CDR3 is 13 residues long. The V end was cut by 1 base, the J end by 4 bases, with 7 bases between. The germline V gene has CDR1 LNHDA and CDR2 SQIVND (reference sequence). CDR3 in amino acids: CASSIVGGYGYTF. The CDR3 DNA reads as TGTGCCAGTAGTATAGTTGGGGGCTATGGCTACACCTTC.

The chain combines TRBV6-1 with TRBJ2-6; D possibly corresponds to TRBD2 (6 bases). Germline values: CDR1 MNHNS, CDR2 SASEGT. CDR3 length equals 15 residues. Trimming removed 3 bases at V and 3 bases at J, with 9 bases between. CDR3 sequence: CASSDAGSGANVLTF. The CDR3 DNA is TGTGCCAGCAGTGACGCCGGGAGTGGGGCCAACGTCCTGACTTTC.

The V and J genes are TRBV27 and TRBJ2-7, with TRBD1 identical over 9 bases. CDR1 and CDR2 from the germline V gene are MNHEY and SMNVEV (reference sequence). V lost 6 bases and J lost 0; bases outside the gene matches: 6. CDR3 length: 15 amino acids. CDR3 bases: TGTGCCAGCAGCCCCGGGACAGGGCCCTCCTACGAGCAGTACTTC. It specifies CASSPGTGPSYEQYF.

On this clone itself: Other DNA sequences within the sample encode an identical CDR3. The chain recombines TRBV7-9 with TRBJ2-7, with D unclear. CDR1 and CDR2 from the germline V gene are SEHNR and FQNEAQ (reference sequence). The length of the CDR3 is 12 residues. Trimming removed 5 bases from V and 1 base from J, with 6 bases in between. The CDR3 sequence: CASSLGSYEQYF. The CDR3 DNA is TGTGCCAGCAGCCTCGGATCCTACGAGCAGTACTTC.

The CDR3 reads CASSPAVPRGMGNQPQHF. CDR3 bases: TGTGCCAGCTCACCAGCCGTCCCACGGGGAATGGGCAATCAGCCCCAGCATTTT. This rearrangement joins TRBV18 to TRBJ1-5; no definite D call. Between the trimmed V and J ends, which lost 2 bases and 2 bases, there was a span of 19 bases. CDR1 is KGHSH, CDR2 LQKENI, per germline. The CDR3 covers 18 residues.